A selection of T cell receptor beta chains follows, all from one sample in a study of blood T cell repertoires in COVID-19. Assay: immunoSEQ multiplex PCR; the TCRdb copy retains only in-frame clones and omits some. This table holds approximately 50,000 clones, roughly 85% found once. Sequencing was performed on peripheral blood. All receptors come from a human donor in a cohort sampled during active COVID-19. Both conserved end residues are part of each CDR3. The D gene is left open where the match is weak. Clone size, where shown, is once, few, many, or a class for clones that have expanded.

d_call: -; clone_size: -; v_call: TRBV6-5; j_call: TRBJ1-1; cdr3_aa: CASSTAGYRGEAFF; cdr3_nt: TGTGCCAGCAGTACCGCAGGGTATCGAGGTGAAGCTTTCTTT
d_call: -; clone_size: -; v_call: TRBV5-8; j_call: TRBJ2-6; cdr3_aa: CASSLTGRGANVLTF; cdr3_nt: TGTGCCAGCAGCTTGACAGGGAGAGGGGCCAACGTCCTGACTTTC
d_call: -; clone_size: once; v_call: TRBV11-2; j_call: TRBJ1-6; cdr3_aa: CASSLPGNSPLHF; cdr3_nt: TGTGCCAGCAGCTTGCCCGGGAACTCACCCCTCCACTTT
d_call: -; clone_size: -; v_call: TRBV6-5; j_call: TRBJ2-1; cdr3_aa: CASSYAEGRVSEQFF; cdr3_nt: TGTGCCAGCAGTTACGCAGAGGGCCGCGTGAGTGAGCAGTTCTTC
d_call: -; clone_size: once; v_call: TRBV5-4; j_call: TRBJ1-1; cdr3_aa: CASSRGAENTEAFF; cdr3_nt: TGTGCCAGCAGCCGCGGTGCGGAGAACACTGAAGCTTTCTTT
d_call: -; clone_size: once; v_call: TRBV3-1/TRBV3-2; j_call: TRBJ2-1; cdr3_aa: CASSKTRNEQFF; cdr3_nt: TGTGCCAGCAGCAAAACTCGGAATGAGCAGTTCTTC
d_call: -; clone_size: -; v_call: TRBV6-1; j_call: TRBJ1-5; cdr3_aa: CASSEASGGQPQHF; cdr3_nt: TGTGCCAGCAGTGAAGCGTCGGGAGGGCAGCCCCAGCATTTT
d_call: TRBD2; clone_size: -; v_call: TRBV4-1; j_call: TRBJ2-2; cdr3_aa: CASSLQAGGSTGELFF; cdr3_nt: TGCGCCAGCAGCCTACAGGCGGGAGGGAGTACCGGGGAGCTGTTTTTT
d_call: -; clone_size: few; v_call: TRBV27; j_call: TRBJ1-6; cdr3_aa: CASSLRGINSPLHF; cdr3_nt: TGTGCCAGCAGTTTACGCGGGATTAATTCACCCCTCCACTTT
d_call: TRBD2; clone_size: -; v_call: TRBV5-1; j_call: TRBJ2-1; cdr3_aa: CASSVSGGSNEQFF; cdr3_nt: TGCGCCAGCAGTGTAAGCGGGGGTAGCAATGAGCAGTTCTTC
d_call: TRBD2; clone_size: -; v_call: TRBV7-9; j_call: TRBJ2-1; cdr3_aa: CASSRLAGGDYEQFF; cdr3_nt: TGTGCCAGCAGCCGCCTAGCGGGAGGGGACTATGAGCAGTTCTTC
d_call: -; clone_size: -; v_call: TRBV7-9; j_call: TRBJ1-5; cdr3_aa: CASSEGVQPQHF; cdr3_nt: TGTGCCAGCTCTGAAGGGGTGCAGCCCCAGCATTTT
d_call: -; clone_size: -; v_call: TRBV11-1; j_call: TRBJ2-1; cdr3_aa: CASSLTGSSYNEQFF; cdr3_nt: TGTGCCAGCAGCTTGACGGGGAGCTCCTACAATGAGCAGTTCTTC
d_call: TRBD1; clone_size: -; v_call: TRBV14; j_call: TRBJ1-2; cdr3_aa: CASSRTGQGGYTF; cdr3_nt: TGTGCCAGCAGCCGCACCGGACAGGGAGGCTACACCTTC
d_call: TRBD1; clone_size: -; v_call: TRBV30; j_call: TRBJ1-2; cdr3_aa: CAWSVEDRGPNTF; cdr3_nt: TGTGCCTGGAGTGTAGAGGACAGGGGCCCGAACACCTTC
d_call: -; clone_size: -; v_call: TRBV9; j_call: TRBJ2-3; cdr3_aa: CASSSPQGQGPDTQYF; cdr3_nt: TGTGCCAGCAGCTCCCCCCAGGGGCAGGGCCCAGATACGCAGTATTTT
d_call: -; clone_size: -; v_call: TRBV15; j_call: TRBJ1-1; cdr3_aa: CATSRDPGRSTEAFF; cdr3_nt: TGTGCCACCAGCAGAGATCCAGGGCGAAGCACTGAAGCTTTCTTT
d_call: TRBD2; clone_size: -; v_call: TRBV20-1; j_call: TRBJ2-3; cdr3_aa: CSASGLAGGITSTDTQYF; cdr3_nt: TGCAGTGCCAGTGGACTAGCGGGGGGTATTACTAGCACAGATACGCAGTATTTT
d_call: TRBD1; clone_size: -; v_call: TRBV6-5; j_call: TRBJ1-2; cdr3_aa: CASKGGQTFNYGYTF; cdr3_nt: TGTGCCAGCAAAGGGGGACAGACCTTTAACTATGGCTACACCTTC
d_call: -; clone_size: -; v_call: TRBV6-5; j_call: TRBJ2-3; cdr3_aa: CASSYSVARTDTQYF; cdr3_nt: TGTGCCAGCAGTTACTCGGTAGCGCGCACAGATACGCAGTATTTT
d_call: -; clone_size: -; v_call: TRBV5-5; j_call: TRBJ2-7; cdr3_aa: CASSLEPSNEQYF; cdr3_nt: TGTGCCAGCAGCTTGGAACCTAGTAACGAGCAGTACTTC
d_call: TRBD2; clone_size: -; v_call: TRBV20-1; j_call: TRBJ2-5; cdr3_aa: CSASVAGVAETQYF; cdr3_nt: TGCAGTGCTAGTGTTGCGGGAGTTGCGGAGACCCAGTACTTC
d_call: -; clone_size: once; v_call: TRBV6-8; j_call: TRBJ1-5; cdr3_aa: CASTEDKGKGDQPQHF; cdr3_nt: TGTGCCAGCACGGAAGACAAGGGGAAAGGCGATCAGCCCCAGCATTTT
d_call: -; clone_size: -; v_call: TRBV28; j_call: TRBJ1-2; cdr3_aa: CASSPQTGLGYGYTF; cdr3_nt: TGTGCCAGCAGCCCCCAAACCGGACTCGGGTATGGCTACACCTTC
d_call: -; clone_size: -; v_call: TRBV7-9; j_call: TRBJ1-2; cdr3_aa: CASSYQGQIGYTF; cdr3_nt: TGTGCCAGCAGCTACCAAGGACAGATTGGCTACACCTTC
d_call: -; clone_size: -; v_call: TRBV2; j_call: TRBJ2-1; cdr3_aa: CASDRRQGEQFF; cdr3_nt: TGTGCCAGCGACAGGAGACAAGGTGAGCAGTTCTTC
d_call: TRBD1; clone_size: -; v_call: TRBV5-6; j_call: TRBJ2-3; cdr3_aa: CASSTRDRGRFTDTQYF; cdr3_nt: TGTGCCAGCAGCACCCGGGACAGGGGGCGCTTCACAGATACGCAGTATTTT
d_call: -; clone_size: -; v_call: TRBV3-1/TRBV3-2; j_call: TRBJ1-2; cdr3_aa: CASSQGAGMGYGYTF; cdr3_nt: TGTGCCAGCAGCCAAGGGGCGGGGATGGGCTATGGCTACACCTTC
d_call: TRBD1; clone_size: -; v_call: TRBV3-1/TRBV3-2; j_call: TRBJ2-7; cdr3_aa: CASSPAATGDYEQYF; cdr3_nt: TGTGCCAGCAGCCCCGCGGCGACAGGGGATTACGAGCAGTACTTC
d_call: TRBD1; clone_size: -; v_call: TRBV27; j_call: TRBJ1-1; cdr3_aa: CASSSIPGQVNTEAFF; cdr3_nt: TGTGCCAGCAGTTCCATACCAGGACAGGTGAACACTGAAGCTTTCTTT
d_call: TRBD1; clone_size: few; v_call: TRBV5-1; j_call: TRBJ2-5; cdr3_aa: CASNIIPGTGSETQYF; cdr3_nt: TGCGCCAGCAACATAATCCCCGGGACAGGGTCCGAGACCCAGTACTTC
d_call: TRBD1; clone_size: -; v_call: TRBV5-1; j_call: TRBJ1-2; cdr3_aa: CASSFTITGVNGYTF; cdr3_nt: TGCGCCAGCAGCTTCACTATAACAGGGGTGAATGGCTACACCTTC
d_call: -; clone_size: -; v_call: TRBV11-2; j_call: TRBJ2-2; cdr3_aa: CASSSTGDGAGELFF; cdr3_nt: TGTGCCAGCAGCTCGACGGGGGACGGTGCCGGGGAGCTGTTTTTT
d_call: TRBD1; clone_size: -; v_call: TRBV4-2; j_call: TRBJ1-4; cdr3_aa: CASSSQQGANEKLFF; cdr3_nt: TGTGCCAGCAGCTCTCAACAGGGGGCAAATGAAAAACTGTTTTTT
d_call: -; clone_size: few; v_call: TRBV6-4; j_call: TRBJ2-3; cdr3_aa: CASSEPAGNTQYF; cdr3_nt: TGTGCCAGCAGTGAACCGGCGGGAAATACGCAGTATTTT
d_call: -; clone_size: -; v_call: TRBV19; j_call: TRBJ2-1; cdr3_aa: CASSIPPLQNEQFF; cdr3_nt: TGTGCCAGTAGTATTCCCCCTTTACAGAATGAGCAGTTCTTC
d_call: -; clone_size: -; v_call: TRBV20-1; j_call: TRBJ2-5; cdr3_aa: CSAGQGQTQYF; cdr3_nt: TGCAGTGCTGGTCAGGGGCAGACCCAGTACTTC
d_call: TRBD1; clone_size: few; v_call: TRBV6-6; j_call: TRBJ1-5; cdr3_aa: CASSPGQGIRQPQHF; cdr3_nt: TGTGCCAGCAGCCCGGGACAGGGAATTCGTCAGCCCCAGCATTTT
d_call: -; clone_size: few; v_call: TRBV30; j_call: TRBJ1-3; cdr3_aa: CAWSRQSGPGNTIYF; cdr3_nt: TGTGCCTGGAGTCGTCAAAGCGGTCCGGGAAACACCATATATTTT
d_call: -; clone_size: -; v_call: TRBV14; j_call: TRBJ1-2; cdr3_aa: CASSQNIPFPNYGYTF; cdr3_nt: TGTGCCAGCAGCCAAAATATTCCCTTCCCTAACTATGGCTACACCTTC
d_call: -; clone_size: -; v_call: TRBV18; j_call: TRBJ1-5; cdr3_aa: CASSPEGNQPQHF; cdr3_nt: TGTGCCAGCTCACCGGAGGGGAATCAGCCCCAGCATTTT
d_call: TRBD2; clone_size: -; v_call: TRBV30; j_call: TRBJ2-1; cdr3_aa: CAWNRGTSGKDEQFF; cdr3_nt: TGTGCCTGGAACCGAGGGACTAGCGGGAAGGATGAGCAGTTCTTC
d_call: -; clone_size: -; v_call: TRBV18; j_call: TRBJ2-7; cdr3_aa: CASSPPNRQRLSYEQYF; cdr3_nt: TGTGCCAGCTCACCACCGAACCGACAGAGGCTTTCCTACGAGCAGTACTTC
d_call: -; clone_size: -; v_call: TRBV19; j_call: TRBJ1-6; cdr3_aa: CASSIHQGSIVNSPLHF; cdr3_nt: TGTGCCAGTAGTATTCATCAGGGATCGATTGTCAATTCACCCCTCCACTTT
d_call: TRBD1; clone_size: -; v_call: TRBV6-5; j_call: TRBJ2-5; cdr3_aa: CASRWTGARETQYF; cdr3_nt: TGTGCCAGCAGGTGGACAGGGGCACGAGAGACCCAGTACTTC
d_call: TRBD2; clone_size: -; v_call: TRBV25-1; j_call: TRBJ2-1; cdr3_aa: CASSPSGEGRDEQFF; cdr3_nt: TGTGCCAGCAGCCCAAGCGGGGAGGGCCGGGATGAGCAGTTCTTC
d_call: -; clone_size: -; v_call: TRBV3-1/TRBV3-2; j_call: TRBJ1-1; cdr3_aa: CASGGTIEVTEAFF; cdr3_nt: TGTGCCAGCGGGGGGACCATCGAGGTGACTGAAGCTTTCTTT
d_call: TRBD1; clone_size: few; v_call: TRBV28; j_call: TRBJ2-1; cdr3_aa: CASSDSGGTGNEQFF; cdr3_nt: TGTGCCAGCAGTGACTCCGGAGGGACAGGAAATGAGCAGTTCTTC
d_call: -; clone_size: -; v_call: TRBV3-1/TRBV3-2; j_call: TRBJ1-1; cdr3_aa: CASSQGLPNTEAFF; cdr3_nt: TGTGCCAGCAGCCAGGGACTTCCGAACACTGAAGCTTTCTTT
d_call: TRBD2; clone_size: -; v_call: TRBV5-4; j_call: TRBJ2-1; cdr3_aa: CASSPRTSFSEQFF; cdr3_nt: TGTGCCAGCAGCCCTAGGACTAGCTTCAGTGAGCAGTTCTTC
d_call: -; clone_size: few; v_call: TRBV4-1; j_call: TRBJ1-5; cdr3_aa: CASSQVPDPQGGNQPQHF; cdr3_nt: TGCGCCAGCAGCCAAGTCCCCGATCCCCAGGGTGGCAATCAGCCCCAGCATTTT